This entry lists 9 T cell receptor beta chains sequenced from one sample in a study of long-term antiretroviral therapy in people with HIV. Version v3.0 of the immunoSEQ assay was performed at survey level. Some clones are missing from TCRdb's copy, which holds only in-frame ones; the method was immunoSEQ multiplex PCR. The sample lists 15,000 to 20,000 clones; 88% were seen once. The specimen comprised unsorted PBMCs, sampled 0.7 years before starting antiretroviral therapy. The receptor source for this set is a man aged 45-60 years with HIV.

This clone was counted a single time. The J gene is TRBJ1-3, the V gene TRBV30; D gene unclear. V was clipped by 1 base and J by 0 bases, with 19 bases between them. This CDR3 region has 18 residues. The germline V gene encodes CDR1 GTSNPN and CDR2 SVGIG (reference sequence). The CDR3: CAWSGRVTGRSSGNTIYF. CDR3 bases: TGTGCCTGGAGTGGACGGGTTACCGGAAGGAGCTCTGGAAACACCATATATTTT. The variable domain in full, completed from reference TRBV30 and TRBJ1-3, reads SQTIHQWPATLVQPVGSPLSLECTVEGTSNPNLYWYRQAAGRGLQLLFYSVGIGQISSEVPQNLSASRPQDRQFILSSKKLLLSDSGFYLCAWSGRVTGRSSGNTIYFGEGSWLTVV.

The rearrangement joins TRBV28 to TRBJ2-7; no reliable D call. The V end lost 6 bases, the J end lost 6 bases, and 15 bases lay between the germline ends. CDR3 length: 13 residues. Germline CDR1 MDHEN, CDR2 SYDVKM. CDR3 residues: CASSPTWESEQYF. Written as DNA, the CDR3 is TGTGCCAGCAGCCCCACATGGGAATCCGAGCAGTACTTC.

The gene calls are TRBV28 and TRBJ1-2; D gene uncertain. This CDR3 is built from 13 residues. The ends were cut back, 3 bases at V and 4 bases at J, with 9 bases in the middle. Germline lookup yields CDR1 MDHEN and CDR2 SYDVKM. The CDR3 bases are TGTGCCAGCAGTTTTGTATCGAGCTATGGCTACACCTTC. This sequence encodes CASSFVSSYGYTF.

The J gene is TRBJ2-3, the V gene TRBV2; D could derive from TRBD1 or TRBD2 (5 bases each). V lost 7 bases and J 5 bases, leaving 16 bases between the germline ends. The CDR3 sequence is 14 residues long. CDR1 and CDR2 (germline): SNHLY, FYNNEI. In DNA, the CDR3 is TGTGCCAGCACCCGGGACCCCCCCGGAGATACGCAGTATTTT. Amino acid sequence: CASTRDPPGDTQYF.

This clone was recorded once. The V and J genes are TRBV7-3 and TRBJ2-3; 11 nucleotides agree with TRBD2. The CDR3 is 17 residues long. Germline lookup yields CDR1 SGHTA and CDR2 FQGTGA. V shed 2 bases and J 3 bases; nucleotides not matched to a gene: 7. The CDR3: CASSLSPLAGETDTQYF. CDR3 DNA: TGTGCCAGCAGCTTATCCCCACTAGCGGGGGAGACAGATACGCAGTATTTT.

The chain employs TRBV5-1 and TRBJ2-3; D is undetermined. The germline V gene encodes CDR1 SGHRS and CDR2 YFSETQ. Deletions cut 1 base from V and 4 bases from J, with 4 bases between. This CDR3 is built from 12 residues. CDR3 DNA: TGCGCCAGCAGCTTGTTGGCAGATACGCAGTATTTT. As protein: CASSLLADTQYF.

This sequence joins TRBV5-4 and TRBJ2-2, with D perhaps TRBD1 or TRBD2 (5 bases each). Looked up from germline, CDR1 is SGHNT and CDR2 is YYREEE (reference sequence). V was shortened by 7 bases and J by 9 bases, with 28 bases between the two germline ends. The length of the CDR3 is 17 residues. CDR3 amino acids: CASGHTSGTQTAWELFF. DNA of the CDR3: TGTGCCAGCGGCCATACTTCCGGGACCCAGACTGCCTGGGAGCTGTTTTTT.

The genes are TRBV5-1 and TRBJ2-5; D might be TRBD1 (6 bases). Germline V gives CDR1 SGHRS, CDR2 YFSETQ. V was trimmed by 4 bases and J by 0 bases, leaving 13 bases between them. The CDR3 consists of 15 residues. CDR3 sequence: CASSRYRDNQETQYF. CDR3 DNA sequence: TGCGCCAGCAGCCGCTACCGGGACAACCAAGAGACCCAGTACTTC.

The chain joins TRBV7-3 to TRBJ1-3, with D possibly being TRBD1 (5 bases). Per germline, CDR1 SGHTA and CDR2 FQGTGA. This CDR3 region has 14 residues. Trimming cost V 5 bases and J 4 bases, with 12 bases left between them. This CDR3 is CASSQGPHGNTIYF. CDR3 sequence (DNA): TGTGCCAGCAGCCAGGGACCTCACGGAAACACCATATATTTT.